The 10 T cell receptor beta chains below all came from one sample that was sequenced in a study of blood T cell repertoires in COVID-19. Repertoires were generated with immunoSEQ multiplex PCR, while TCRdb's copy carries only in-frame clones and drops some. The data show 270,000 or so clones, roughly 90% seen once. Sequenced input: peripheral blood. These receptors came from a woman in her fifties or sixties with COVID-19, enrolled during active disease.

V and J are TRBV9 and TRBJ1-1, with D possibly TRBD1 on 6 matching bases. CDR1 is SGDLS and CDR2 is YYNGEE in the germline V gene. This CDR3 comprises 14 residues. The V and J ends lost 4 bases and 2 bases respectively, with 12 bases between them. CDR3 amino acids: CASSPRTVNTEAFF. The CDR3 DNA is TGTGCCAGCAGCCCCCGGACAGTAAACACTGAAGCTTTCTTT.

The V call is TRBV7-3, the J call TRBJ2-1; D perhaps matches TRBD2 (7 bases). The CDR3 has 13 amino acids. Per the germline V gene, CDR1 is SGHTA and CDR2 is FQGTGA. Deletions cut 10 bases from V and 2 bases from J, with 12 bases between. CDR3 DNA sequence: TGTGCCACTGGGAGGGGGGCCTACAATGAGCAGTTCTTC. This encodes CATGRGAYNEQFF.

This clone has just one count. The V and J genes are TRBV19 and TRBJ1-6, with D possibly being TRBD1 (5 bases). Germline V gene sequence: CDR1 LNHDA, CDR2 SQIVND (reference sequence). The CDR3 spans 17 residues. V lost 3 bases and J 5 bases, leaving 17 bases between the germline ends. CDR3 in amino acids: CASSIAGLLEHNSPLHF. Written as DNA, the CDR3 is TGTGCCAGTAGTATCGCGGGACTTCTGGAGCATAATTCACCCCTCCACTTT. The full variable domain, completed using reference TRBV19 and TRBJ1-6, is DGGITQSPKYLFRKEGQNVTLSCEQNLNHDAMYWYRQDPGQGLRLIYYSQIVNDFQKGDIAEGYSVSREKKESFPLTVTSAQKNPTAFYLCASSIAGLLEHNSPLHFGNGTRLTVT.

Written as DNA, the CDR3 is TGTGCCAGCAGTAGATGGCGACTAGCGGGGGAAGAGACCCAGTACTTC. Residues: CASSRWRLAGEETQYF. The chain uses TRBV6-2 or TRBV6-3 and TRBJ2-5; 12 bases align to TRBD2. This CDR3 spans 16 amino acids. Germline V lookup: CDR1 MNHEY, CDR2 SVGEGT. V dropped 5 bases and J dropped 3; count of bases not matched to a gene: 7.

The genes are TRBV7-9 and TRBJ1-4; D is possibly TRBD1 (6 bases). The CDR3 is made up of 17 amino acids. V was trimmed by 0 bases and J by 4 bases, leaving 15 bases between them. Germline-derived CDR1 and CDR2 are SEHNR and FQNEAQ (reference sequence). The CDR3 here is CASSLAGHSAGNEKLFF. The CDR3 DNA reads TGTGCCAGCAGCTTAGCGGGACACTCGGCGGGTAATGAAAAACTGTTTTTT.

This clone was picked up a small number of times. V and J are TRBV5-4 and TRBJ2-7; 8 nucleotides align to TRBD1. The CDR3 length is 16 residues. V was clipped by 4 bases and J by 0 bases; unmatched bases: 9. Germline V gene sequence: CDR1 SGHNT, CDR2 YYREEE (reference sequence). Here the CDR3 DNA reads TGTGCCAGCAGCCCGGGGACAGGAAGAAACTCCTACGAGCAGTACTTC. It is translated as CASSPGTGRNSYEQYF. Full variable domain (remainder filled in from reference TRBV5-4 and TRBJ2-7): ETGVTQSPTHLIKTRGQQVTLRCSSQSGHNTVSWYQQALGQGPQFIFQYYREEENGRGNFPPRFSGLQFPNYSSELNVNALELDDSALYLCASSPGTGRNSYEQYFGPGTRLTVT.

The CDR3 here is CASSYNSRLMNTEAFF. CDR3 nucleotides: TGTGCCAGCAGTTACAATAGCAGACTCATGAACACTGAAGCTTTCTTT. This sequence joins TRBV6-5 and TRBJ1-1; D gene uncertain. Trimming cost V 2 bases and J 0 bases, with 13 bases left between them. Germline assignment: CDR1 MNHEY and CDR2 SVGAGI. The CDR3 has 16 residues.

In nucleotides, the CDR3 is TGTGCCAGCAGCCTCTATTCCGGGACAGGGGACAATGAGCAGTTCTTC. Translation gives CASSLYSGTGDNEQFF. V is TRBV3-1 (or the pseudogene TRBV3-2) and J is TRBJ2-1, with 10 bases that match TRBD1. V shed 4 bases and J 5 bases; nucleotides not matched to a gene: 8. Germline V gene sequence: CDR1 LGHDT, CDR2 YNNKEL (reference sequence). The CDR3 loop spans 16 amino acids.

CDR3: CASSQVGTDLYGYTF. For the CDR3, the DNA is TGTGCCAGCAGCCAGGTCGGGACAGACCTATATGGCTACACCTTC. This sequence joins TRBV7-9 and TRBJ1-2, with TRBD1 matching 7 bases. V shed 5 bases, J shed 5 bases, and the junction held 11 bases outside the gene matches. This CDR3 is 15 amino acids long. The V gene's germline CDR1 is SEHNR and CDR2 FQNEAQ (reference sequence).

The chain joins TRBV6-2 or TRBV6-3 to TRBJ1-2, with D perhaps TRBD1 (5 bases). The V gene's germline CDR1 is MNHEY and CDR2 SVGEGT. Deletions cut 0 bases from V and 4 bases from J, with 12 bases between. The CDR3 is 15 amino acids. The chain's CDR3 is CASSYSRETAYGYTF. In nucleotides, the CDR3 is TGTGCCAGCAGTTACTCCAGGGAAACTGCCTATGGCTACACCTTC.